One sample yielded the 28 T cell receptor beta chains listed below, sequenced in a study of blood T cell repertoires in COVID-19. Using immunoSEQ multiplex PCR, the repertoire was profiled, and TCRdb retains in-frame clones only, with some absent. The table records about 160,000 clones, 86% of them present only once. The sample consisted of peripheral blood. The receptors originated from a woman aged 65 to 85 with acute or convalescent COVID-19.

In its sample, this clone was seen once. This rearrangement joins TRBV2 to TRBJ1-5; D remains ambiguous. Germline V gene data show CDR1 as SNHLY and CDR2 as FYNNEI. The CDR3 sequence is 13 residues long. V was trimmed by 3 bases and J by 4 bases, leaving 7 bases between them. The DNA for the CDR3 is TGTGCCAGCAGTGATAACCTAAATCAGCCCCAGCATTTT. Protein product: CASSDNLNQPQHF.

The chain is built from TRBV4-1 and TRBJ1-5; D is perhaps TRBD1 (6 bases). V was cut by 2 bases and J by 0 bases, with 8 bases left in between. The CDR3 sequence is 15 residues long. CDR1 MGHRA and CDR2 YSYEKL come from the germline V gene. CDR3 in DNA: TGCGCCAGCAGCCAAAGGGGGATTAGCAATCAGCCCCAGCATTTT. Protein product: CASSQRGISNQPQHF.

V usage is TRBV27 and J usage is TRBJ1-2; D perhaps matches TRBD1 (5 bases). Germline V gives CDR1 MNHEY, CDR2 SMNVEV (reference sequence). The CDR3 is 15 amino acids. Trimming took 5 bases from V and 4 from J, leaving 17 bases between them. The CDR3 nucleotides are TGTGCCAGCAGTAGGGAGGGGCTCGCCTTCTATGGCTACACCTTC. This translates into CASSREGLAFYGYTF.

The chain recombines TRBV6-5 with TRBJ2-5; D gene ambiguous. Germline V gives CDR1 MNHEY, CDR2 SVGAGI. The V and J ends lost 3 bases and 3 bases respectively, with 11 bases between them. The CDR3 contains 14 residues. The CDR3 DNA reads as TGTGCCAGCAGTTATCGTGGCGGAGAAGAGACCCAGTACTTC. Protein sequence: CASSYRGGEETQYF.

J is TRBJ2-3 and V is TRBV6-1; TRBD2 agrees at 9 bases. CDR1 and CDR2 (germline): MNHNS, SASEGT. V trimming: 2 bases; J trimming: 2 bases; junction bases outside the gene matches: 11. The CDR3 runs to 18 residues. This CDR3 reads CASSERVIAGALTDTQYF. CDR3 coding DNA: TGTGCCAGCAGTGAAAGGGTAATAGCGGGGGCTCTCACAGATACGCAGTATTTT.

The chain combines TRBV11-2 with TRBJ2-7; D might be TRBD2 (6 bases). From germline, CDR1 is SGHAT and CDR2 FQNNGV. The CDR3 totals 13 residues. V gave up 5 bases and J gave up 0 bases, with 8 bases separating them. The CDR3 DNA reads TGTGCCAGCAGCCCCGGGAGCTCCTACGAGCAGTACTTC. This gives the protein CASSPGSSYEQYF.

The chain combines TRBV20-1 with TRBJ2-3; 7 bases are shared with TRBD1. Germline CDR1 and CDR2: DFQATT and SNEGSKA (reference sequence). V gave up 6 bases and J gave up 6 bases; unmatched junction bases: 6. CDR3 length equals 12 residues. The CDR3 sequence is CSASDRVDTQYF. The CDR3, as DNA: TGCAGTGCCAGTGACAGGGTCGATACGCAGTATTTT.

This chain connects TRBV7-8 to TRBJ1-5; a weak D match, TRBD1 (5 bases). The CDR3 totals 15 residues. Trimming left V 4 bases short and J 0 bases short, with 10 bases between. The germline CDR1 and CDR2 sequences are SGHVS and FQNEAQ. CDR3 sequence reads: CASSSRQNSNQPQHF. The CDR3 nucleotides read TGTGCCAGCAGCTCCCGACAGAATAGCAATCAGCCCCAGCATTTT.

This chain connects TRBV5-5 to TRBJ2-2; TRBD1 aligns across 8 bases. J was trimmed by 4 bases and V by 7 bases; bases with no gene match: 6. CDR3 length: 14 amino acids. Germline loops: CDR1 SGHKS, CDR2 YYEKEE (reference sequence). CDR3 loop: CASRQGASTGELFF. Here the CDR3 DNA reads TGTGCCAGCCGTCAGGGGGCGAGCACCGGGGAGCTGTTTTTT.

The CDR3 is CASSLDSMGARTGELFF. In DNA form, the CDR3 reads TGTGCCAGCAGCTTAGATTCGATGGGGGCGCGCACCGGGGAGCTGTTTTTT. V is TRBV7-2 and J is TRBJ2-2; possibly TRBD1 for D (6 bases). The length of the CDR3 is 17 residues. The V end lost 1 base, the J end lost 4 bases, and 16 bases lay between the germline ends. CDR1 SGHTA and CDR2 FQGNSA come from the germline V gene.

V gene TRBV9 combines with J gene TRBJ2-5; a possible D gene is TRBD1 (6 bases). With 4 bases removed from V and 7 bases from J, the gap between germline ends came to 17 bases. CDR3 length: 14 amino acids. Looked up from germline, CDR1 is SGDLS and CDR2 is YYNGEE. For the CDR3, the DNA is TGTGCCAGCAGCCAAGGCAACTCACAGGGGACCCAGTACTTC. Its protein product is CASSQGNSQGTQYF.

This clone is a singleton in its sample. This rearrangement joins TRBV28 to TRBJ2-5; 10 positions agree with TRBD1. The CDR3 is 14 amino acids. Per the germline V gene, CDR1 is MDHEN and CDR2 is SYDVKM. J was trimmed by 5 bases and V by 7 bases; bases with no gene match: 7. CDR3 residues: CASTPGQGKETQYF. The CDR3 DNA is TGTGCCAGCACTCCGGGACAGGGGAAGGAGACCCAGTACTTC.

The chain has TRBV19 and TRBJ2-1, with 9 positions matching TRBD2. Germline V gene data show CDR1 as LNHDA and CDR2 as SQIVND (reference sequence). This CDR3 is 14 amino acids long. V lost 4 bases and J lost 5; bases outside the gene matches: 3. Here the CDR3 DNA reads TGTGCCAGTAGTAGACTAGCGGTGAACAATGAGCAGTTCTTC. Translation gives CASSRLAVNNEQFF. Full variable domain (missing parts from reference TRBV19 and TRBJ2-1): DGGITQSPKYLFRKEGQNVTLSCEQNLNHDAMYWYRQDPGQGLRLIYYSQIVNDFQKGDIAEGYSVSREKKESFPLTVTSAQKNPTAFYLCASSRLAVNNEQFFGPGTRLTVL.

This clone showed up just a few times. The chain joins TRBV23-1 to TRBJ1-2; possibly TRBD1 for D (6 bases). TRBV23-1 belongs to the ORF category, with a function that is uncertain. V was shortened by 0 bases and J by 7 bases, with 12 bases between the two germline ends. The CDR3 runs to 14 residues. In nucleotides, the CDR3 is TGCGCCAGCAGTCAATCCGACAGGAGAACTGGCTACACCTTC. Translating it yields CASSQSDRRTGYTF.

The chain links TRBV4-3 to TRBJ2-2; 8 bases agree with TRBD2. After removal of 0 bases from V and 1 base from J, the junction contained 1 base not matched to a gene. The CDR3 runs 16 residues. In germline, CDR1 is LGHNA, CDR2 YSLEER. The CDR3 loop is CASSQESGRNTGELFF. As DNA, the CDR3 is TGCGCCAGCAGCCAAGAAAGCGGGAGGAACACCGGGGAGCTGTTTTTT.

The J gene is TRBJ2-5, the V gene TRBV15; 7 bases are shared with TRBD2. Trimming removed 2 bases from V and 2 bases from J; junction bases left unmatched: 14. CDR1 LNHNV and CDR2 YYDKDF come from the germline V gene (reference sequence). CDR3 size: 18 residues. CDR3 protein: CATSRSRQGGAVQETQYF. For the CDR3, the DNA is TGTGCCACCAGCAGATCTCGTCAGGGAGGGGCAGTTCAAGAGACCCAGTACTTC.

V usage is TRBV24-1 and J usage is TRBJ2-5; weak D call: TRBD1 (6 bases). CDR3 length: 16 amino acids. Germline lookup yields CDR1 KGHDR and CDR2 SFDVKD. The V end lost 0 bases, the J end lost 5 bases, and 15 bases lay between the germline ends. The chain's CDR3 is CATSDLGTSGGETQYF. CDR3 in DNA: TGTGCCACCAGTGATTTGGGGACAAGTGGTGGGGAGACCCAGTACTTC.

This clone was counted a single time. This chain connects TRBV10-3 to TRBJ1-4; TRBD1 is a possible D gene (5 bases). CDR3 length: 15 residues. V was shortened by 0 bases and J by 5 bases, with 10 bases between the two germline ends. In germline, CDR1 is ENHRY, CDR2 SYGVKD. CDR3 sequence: CAISESGGMNEKLFF. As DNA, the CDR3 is TGTGCCATCAGTGAGTCGGGGGGGATGAATGAAAAACTGTTTTTT.

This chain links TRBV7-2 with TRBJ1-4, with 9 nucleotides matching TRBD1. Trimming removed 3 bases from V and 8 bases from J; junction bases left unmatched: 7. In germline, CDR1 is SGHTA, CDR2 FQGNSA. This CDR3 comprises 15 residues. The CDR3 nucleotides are TGTGCCAGCAGCTTTGACAGGGGGTTTCGAGAAAAACTGTTTTTT. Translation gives CASSFDRGFREKLFF.

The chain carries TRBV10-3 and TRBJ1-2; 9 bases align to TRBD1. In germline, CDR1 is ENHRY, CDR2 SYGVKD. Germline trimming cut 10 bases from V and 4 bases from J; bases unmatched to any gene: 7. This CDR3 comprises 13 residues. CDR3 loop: CATHTGGGYGYTF. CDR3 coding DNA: TGTGCCACGCATACAGGGGGCGGCTATGGCTACACCTTC.

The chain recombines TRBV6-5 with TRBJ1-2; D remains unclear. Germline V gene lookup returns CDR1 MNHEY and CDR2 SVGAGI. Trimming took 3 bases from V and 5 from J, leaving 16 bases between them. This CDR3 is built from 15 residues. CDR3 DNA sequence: TGTGCCAGCAGTTATAAGTGGATTGGCGGATATGGCTACACCTTC. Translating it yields CASSYKWIGGYGYTF.

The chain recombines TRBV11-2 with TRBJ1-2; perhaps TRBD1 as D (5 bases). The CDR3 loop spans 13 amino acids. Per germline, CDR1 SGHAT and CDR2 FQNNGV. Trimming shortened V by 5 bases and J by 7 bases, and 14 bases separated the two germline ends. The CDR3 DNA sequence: TGTGCCAGCAGCAAGGGGATTTCGGCTGGCTACACCTTC. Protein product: CASSKGISAGYTF. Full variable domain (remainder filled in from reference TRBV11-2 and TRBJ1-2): EAGVAQSPRYKIIEKRQSVAFWCNPISGHATLYWYQQILGQGPKLLIQFQNNGVVDDSQLPKDRFSAERLKGVDSTLKIQPAKLEDSAVYLCASSKGISAGYTFGSGTRLTVV.

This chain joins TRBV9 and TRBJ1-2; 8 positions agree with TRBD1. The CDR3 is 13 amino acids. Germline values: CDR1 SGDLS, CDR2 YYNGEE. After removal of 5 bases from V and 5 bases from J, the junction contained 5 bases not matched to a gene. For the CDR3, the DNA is TGTGCCAGCAGTGACAGGGGAACGTATGGCTACACCTTC. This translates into CASSDRGTYGYTF.

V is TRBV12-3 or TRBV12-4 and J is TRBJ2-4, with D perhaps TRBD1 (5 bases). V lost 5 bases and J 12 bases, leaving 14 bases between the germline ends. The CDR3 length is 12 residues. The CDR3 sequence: CASSTRVGGQYF. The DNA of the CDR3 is TGTGCCAGCAGTACCAGGGTGGGTGGTCAGTACTTC.

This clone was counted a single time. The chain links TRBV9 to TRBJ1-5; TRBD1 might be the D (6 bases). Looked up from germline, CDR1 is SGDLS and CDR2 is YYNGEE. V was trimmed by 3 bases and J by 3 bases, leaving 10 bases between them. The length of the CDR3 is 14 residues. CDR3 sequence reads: CASSAGQVNQPQHF. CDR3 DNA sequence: TGTGCCAGCAGCGCGGGACAAGTCAATCAGCCCCAGCATTTT.

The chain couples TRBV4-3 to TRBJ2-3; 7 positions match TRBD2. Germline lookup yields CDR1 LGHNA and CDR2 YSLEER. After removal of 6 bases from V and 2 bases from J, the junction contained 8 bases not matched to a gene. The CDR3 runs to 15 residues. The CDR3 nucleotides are TGCGCCAGCAGGTCGCGCGGGACTAACACAGATACGCAGTATTTT. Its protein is CASRSRGTNTDTQYF.

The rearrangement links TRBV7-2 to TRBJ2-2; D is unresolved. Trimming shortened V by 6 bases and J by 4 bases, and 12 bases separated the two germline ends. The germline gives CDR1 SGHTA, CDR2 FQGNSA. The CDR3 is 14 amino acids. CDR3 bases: TGTGCCAGCAGACGCGAATCCGCCACCGGGGAGCTGTTTTTT. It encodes CASRRESATGELFF.

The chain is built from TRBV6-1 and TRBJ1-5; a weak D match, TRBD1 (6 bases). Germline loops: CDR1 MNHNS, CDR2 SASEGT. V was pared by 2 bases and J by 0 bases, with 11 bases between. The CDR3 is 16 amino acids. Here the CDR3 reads CASSEWGGNSNQPQHF. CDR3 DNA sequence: TGTGCCAGCAGTGAATGGGGGGGCAATAGCAATCAGCCCCAGCATTTT.